This T cell receptor beta chain stems from a study of T-cell memory formation after mild COVID-19. Study as a whole: TCR clusters were mostly donor specific. Study conclusions and caveats: Clones that contracted clustered mainly in CM and EM if CD4+ and in EMRA if CD8+. Pre-infection memory already had some responding clones, implying cross-reactive memory joined.

Of note for this clonotype: What it binds is unknown.

The CDR3 is made up of 13 amino acids. V shed 0 bases and J shed 5 bases, with 6 bases lying between them. Germline V CDR1 and CDR2: SGHRS, YFSETQ. TCR alpha and TCR beta cDNA libraries carrying sample barcodes and UMIs came from 5'RACE with constant-segment primers. One entry per CDR3 protein results from TCRdb running MiXCR on the 5' RACE reads. This sample has approximately 350,000 distinct CDR3 sequences, with around 30% found just once. The chain couples TRBV5-1 to TRBJ2-1; D call uncertain. This TCR was recovered from an adult woman who had mild COVID-19 (a few samples of this study predate the infection). Cell type and time point are not known. The sequenced sample was PBMCs or a T cell subset sorted from them (not recorded which). CDR3 bases: TGCGCCAGCAGCTTGGTGGTGAACAATGAGCAGTTCTTC. This encodes CASSLVVNNEQFF.